The sequence of this TCR beta chain was determined in a study of vaccination effects on CD4 cells after COVID-19. Findings and caveats of the study: Healthy vaccinees' vaccine-induced clones included only 1 of 255 that recognized common cold coronaviruses.

Trimming took 1 base from V and 6 from J, leaving 17 bases between them. CDR1 and CDR2 (germline): SGHNT, YYREEE (reference sequence). The CDR3 is 15 residues long. The table lists this clone with a few counts. Antigen unknown. Sequencing used immunoSEQ multiplex PCR; TCRdb keeps in-frame clones, though not all of them. The profile shows tens of thousands of clones, 55% to 75% of them singletons. Antigen-specific CD4+ T cells were expanded with viral peptide pools in the ViraFEST assay before sequencing. Subsequent to a culture period of more than 8 days, CD4+ T cells were isolated. The study found no prior SARS-CoV-2 infection in the vaccine recipients, who tested negative for nucleocapsid antibodies. On days 3 and 7, fresh IL-2 medium replaced half the medium.

The sequence was obtained from a human donor who received a COVID-19 vaccine. The V gene is TRBV5-4, the J gene TRBJ2-7, with D possibly matching TRBD1 (5 bases). This specimen was CD4+ T cells from PBMCs cultured with SARS-CoV-2 spike peptides, taken before COVID-19 vaccination. CDR3 region: CASSLSNWGQGEQYF. For the CDR3, the DNA is TGTGCCAGCAGCTTGTCGAATTGGGGCCAGGGCGAGCAGTACTTC.